These 23 T cell receptor beta chains came from one sample sequenced in a study of early T cells in non-severe SARS-CoV-2 infection. TCRdb re-called the 5' RACE reads with MiXCR, one entry per CDR3 protein. The profile covers 85,000 to 120,000 distinct CDR3 sequences, with under 15% appearing a single time and about 6% taken by the ten largest. Sequencing input: whole blood. All receptors derive from an adult who was a healthcare worker with PCR-confirmed SARS-CoV-2 infection or an uninfected control (not recorded which).

The DNA for the CDR3 is TGCGCCAGCAGCTTGGGGTTGAGCTCTGACTACAATGAGCAGTTCTTC. Protein sequence: CASSLGLSSDYNEQFF. The chain recombines TRBV5-1 with TRBJ2-1; D remains unclear. The CDR3 consists of 16 residues. V was shortened by 0 bases and J by 3 bases, with 13 bases between the two germline ends. Germline V gives CDR1 SGHRS, CDR2 YFSETQ.

This clonotype came up many times. The chain carries TRBV6-1 and TRBJ1-5; D perhaps matches TRBD1 (5 bases). In germline, CDR1 is MNHNS, CDR2 SASEGT. V lost 3 bases, J lost 6 bases, and 6 bases lay in between. The CDR3 spans 12 residues. The chain's CDR3 is CASSETVQPQHF. The CDR3 DNA sequence: TGTGCCAGCAGTGAGACAGTTCAGCCCCAGCATTTT.

Worth noting for this clonotype: This could be a read error, since a much larger clone is one nucleotide away. V gene TRBV5-4 combines with J gene TRBJ1-2; D perhaps matches TRBD1 (6 bases). CDR3 length equals 15 residues. Germline loops: CDR1 SGHNT, CDR2 YYREEE (reference sequence). This CDR3 is CASSFSGAGYYSYTF. The CDR3 DNA reads TGTGCCAGCAGCTTCTCAGGGGCCGGATACTATAGCTACACCTTC.

Many counts were recorded for this clonotype. The chain employs TRBV2 and TRBJ2-1; 7 bases map to TRBD1. From germline, CDR1 is SNHLY and CDR2 FYNNEI. Germline trimming cut 6 bases from V and 0 bases from J; bases unmatched to any gene: 5. This CDR3 contains 15 residues. The CDR3 nucleotides read TGTGCCAGCAGCCGGGGACAGAGCTCCTACAATGAGCAGTTCTTC. Residues: CASSRGQSSYNEQFF. Full variable domain (rest looked up from reference TRBV2 and TRBJ2-1): EPEVTQTPSHQVTQMGQEVILRCVPISNHLYFYWYRQILGQKVEFLVSFYNNEISEKSEIFDDQFSVERPDGSNFTLKIRSTKLEDSAMYFCASSRGQSSYNEQFFGPGTRLTVL.

This clonotype was counted ten times or more. Written as DNA, the CDR3 is TGTGCCAGCAGCCAAGAATTCACAGATACGCAGTATTTT. Translated: CASSQEFTDTQYF. The chain has TRBV14 and TRBJ2-3; D unclear. V lost 0 bases to trimming and J lost 2 bases, with 3 bases between them. This CDR3 region has 13 residues. Germline CDR1 and CDR2: SGHDN and FVKESK. Based on the CDR3 plus reference TRBV14 and TRBJ2-3, the full variable domain is EAGVTQFPSHSVIEKGQTVTLRCDPISGHDNLYWYRRVMGKEIKFLLHFVKESKQDESGMPNNRFLAERTGGTYSTLKVQPAELEDSGVYFCASSQEFTDTQYFGPGTRLTVL.

This clonotype has a handful of counts. V and J are TRBV7-9 and TRBJ2-1; 9 bases align to TRBD2. After removal of 7 bases from V and 8 bases from J, the junction contained 12 bases not matched to a gene. The CDR3 extends over 15 amino acids. Germline loops: CDR1 SEHNR, CDR2 FQNEAQ (reference sequence). Here the CDR3 DNA reads TGTGCCAGCAACAAAAAAGCTAGCGGGAAATATGAGCAGTTCTTC. It translates to CASNKKASGKYEQFF.

The chain is built from TRBV20-1 and TRBJ2-3, with D unresolved. CDR1 is DFQATT and CDR2 is SNEGSKA in the germline V gene (reference sequence). V was trimmed by 5 bases and J by 9 bases, leaving 12 bases between them. This CDR3 spans 11 amino acids. CDR3 amino acids: CSARSSLTQYF. The DNA of the CDR3 is TGCAGTGCTCGTAGCTCGCTGACGCAGTATTTT.

The table lists this clonotype with a few counts. This chain uses TRBV6-2 or TRBV6-3 with TRBJ1-1; tentative D call: TRBD1 (6 bases). Germline CDR1 and CDR2: MNHEY and SVGEGT. The CDR3 loop spans 11 amino acids. Trimming took 7 bases from V and 11 from J, leaving 14 bases between them. The CDR3 spells CASTQGRRAFF. The CDR3 DNA sequence: TGTGCCAGCACTCAGGGGCGAAGGGCTTTCTTT.

V gene TRBV4-1 combines with J gene TRBJ2-7; TRBD2 aligns across 9 bases. CDR1 MGHRA and CDR2 YSYEKL come from the germline V gene. Trimming removed 4 bases from V and 2 bases from J; junction bases left unmatched: 9. The CDR3 has 16 residues. The CDR3 region is CASSLRGSGSTYEQYF. CDR3 nucleotides: TGCGCCAGCAGCCTGCGTGGTAGCGGGAGTACCTACGAGCAGTACTTC.

V usage is TRBV18 and J usage is TRBJ2-3; no firm D call. Per the germline V gene, CDR1 is KGHSH and CDR2 is LQKENI. The CDR3 covers 13 residues. Trimming cost V 6 bases and J 4 bases, with 11 bases left between them. The DNA for the CDR3 is TGTGCCAGCTCCGATACCCAGGCAGATACGCAGTATTTT. This codes for CASSDTQADTQYF.

This clonotype came up a few times. The genes are TRBV28 and TRBJ1-1; D remains unclear. The V and J ends lost 2 bases and 8 bases respectively, with 6 bases between them. CDR3 size: 11 residues. From germline, CDR1 is MDHEN and CDR2 SYDVKM. CDR3 region: CASSLVGEAFF. The CDR3 DNA reads TGTGCCAGCAGTTTAGTAGGGGAAGCTTTCTTT.

This clonotype has a count of ten or more. The chain is built from TRBV20-1 and TRBJ1-6; TRBD1 might be the D (5 bases). V was cut by 5 bases and J by 7 bases, with 15 bases left in between. CDR3 length: 14 amino acids. Germline lookup yields CDR1 DFQATT and CDR2 SNEGSKA (reference sequence). DNA for the CDR3: TGCAGTGCTCAGCCCGGGACGGAAAATTCACCCCTCCACTTT. Protein: CSAQPGTENSPLHF.

This clonotype was detected a few times. The rearrangement joins TRBV9 to TRBJ2-7, with TRBD2 matching over 13 bases. This CDR3 contains 16 residues. V dropped 3 bases and J dropped 2; count of bases not matched to a gene: 5. Germline V gene sequence: CDR1 SGDLS, CDR2 YYNGEE. The CDR3 reads CASSEGLAGPPYEQYF. CDR3 coding DNA: TGTGCCAGCAGCGAGGGACTAGCGGGACCTCCCTACGAGCAGTACTTC.

The V gene is TRBV11-2, the J gene TRBJ2-5; D unresolved. The CDR3 sequence is 12 residues long. V lost 1 base to trimming and J lost 5 bases, with 5 bases between them. Germline V gene data show CDR1 as SGHAT and CDR2 as FQNNGV. CDR3 sequence: CASSLVWETQYF. The CDR3 nucleotides are TGTGCCAGCAGCTTAGTATGGGAGACCCAGTACTTC.

The sample holds many counts of this clonotype. The chain couples TRBV5-1 to TRBJ2-1, with a tentative D call TRBD1 (5 bases). With 2 bases removed from V and 2 bases from J, the gap between germline ends came to 8 bases. Looked up from germline, CDR1 is SGHRS and CDR2 is YFSETQ. The length of the CDR3 is 14 residues. This chain's CDR3 is CASSFDSPYNEQFF. The CDR3 DNA follows: TGCGCCAGCAGCTTTGACAGTCCCTACAATGAGCAGTTCTTC.

The sample holds many counts of this clonotype. The CDR3 loop is CASSSPLAGGPGEQYF. CDR3 in DNA: TGTGCCAGCAGCTCCCCTCTAGCGGGAGGGCCGGGCGAGCAGTACTTC. The chain recombines TRBV11-2 with TRBJ2-7, with 12 bases fitting TRBD2. There are 16 residues in the CDR3. With 4 bases clipped from V and 6 bases from J, the junction kept 10 bases outside the gene matches. Germline assignment: CDR1 SGHAT and CDR2 FQNNGV.

J is TRBJ2-1 and V is TRBV20-1; TRBD2 might be the D (6 bases). The germline V gene has CDR1 DFQATT and CDR2 SNEGSKA (reference sequence). V lost 3 bases and J 7 bases, leaving 13 bases between the germline ends. The CDR3 covers 13 residues. CDR3 region: CSASGGGPNEQFF. CDR3 DNA sequence: TGCAGTGCTAGTGGCGGAGGGCCTAATGAGCAGTTCTTC.

This clonotype was recorded at least ten times. The chain links TRBV5-5 to TRBJ2-6; D call uncertain. V was pared by 2 bases and J by 5 bases, with 11 bases between. The CDR3 runs 15 residues. The V gene's germline CDR1 is SGHKS and CDR2 YYEKEE (reference sequence). The chain's CDR3 is CASSFDVVRANVLTF. Here the CDR3 DNA reads TGTGCCAGCAGCTTCGACGTCGTGCGGGCCAACGTCCTGACTTTC.

The sample holds many counts of this clonotype. The CDR3 loop is CASSHSTSGRVNEQFF. The CDR3 nucleotides are TGTGCCAGCAGCCATTCGACTAGCGGGAGAGTGAATGAGCAGTTCTTC. V gene TRBV3-1 combines with J gene TRBJ2-1, with 12 bases fitting TRBD2. The CDR3 runs 16 residues. V trimming: 3 bases; J trimming: 7 bases; junction bases outside the gene matches: 7. Germline V lookup: CDR1 LGHDT, CDR2 YNNKEL (reference sequence).

This clonotype has more than one count but fewer than ten. V is TRBV5-1 and J is TRBJ2-1, with D hard to call. The CDR3 sequence is 13 residues long. V was shortened by 0 bases and J by 8 bases, with 9 bases between the two germline ends. Germline V gene lookup returns CDR1 SGHRS and CDR2 YFSETQ. The CDR3 reads CASSLGPMDEQFF. The DNA of the CDR3 is TGCGCCAGCAGCTTGGGCCCTATGGATGAGCAGTTCTTC.

The chain joins TRBV5-6 to TRBJ2-3; D is ambiguous. The CDR3 has 12 amino acids. V shed 1 base and J shed 9 bases, with 9 bases lying between them. Per the germline V gene, CDR1 is SGHDT and CDR2 is YYEEEE. As DNA, the CDR3 is TGTGCCAGCAGCTTGTGGATTAAGACGCAGTATTTT. Its translation: CASSLWIKTQYF. The entire variable domain, with the rest obtained from reference TRBV5-6 and TRBJ2-3, is as follows: DAGVTQSPTHLIKTRGQQVTLRCSPKSGHDTVSWYQQALGQGPQFIFQYYEEEERQRGNFPDRFSGHQFPNYSSELNVNALLLGDSALYLCASSLWIKTQYFGPGTRLTVL.

There are a few counts of this clonotype. V gene TRBV7-7 combines with J gene TRBJ2-5, with TRBD2 as a possible D gene (7 bases). The V gene lost 5 bases and the J gene lost 1 base, with 14 bases spanning the gap. The CDR3 spans 15 residues. Germline-derived CDR1 and CDR2 are SSHAT and FNYEAQ (reference sequence). For the CDR3, the DNA is TGTGCCAGCAGCCCAGGGGAGGGCCTCCAAGAGACCCAGTACTTC. Protein product: CASSPGEGLQETQYF.

A few counts support this clonotype. The J gene is TRBJ2-4, the V gene TRBV18; the D gene is possibly TRBD1 (6 bases). The germline gives CDR1 KGHSH, CDR2 LQKENI. V lost 3 bases and J lost 6, with 15 bases in between. The CDR3 consists of 15 residues. In DNA, the CDR3 is TGTGCCAGCTCACCGTCTCAGGGGTCCGGAAACATTCAGTACTTC. Translation: CASSPSQGSGNIQYF. Full variable domain (missing parts from reference TRBV18 and TRBJ2-4): NAGVMQNPRHLVRRRGQEARLRCSPMKGHSHVYWYRQLPEEGLKFMVYLQKENIIDESGMPKERFSAEFPKEGPSILRIQQVVRGDSAAYFCASSPSQGSGNIQYFGAGTRLSVL.